The entry below gives a single T cell receptor (beta chain) sequence along with its context. Sequencing was performed with immunoSEQ multiplex PCR; in TCRdb, only in-frame clones are kept and a portion is missing. The table records around 40,000 clones, roughly 89% of them present only once. This record comes from a study of T cell changes during pregnancy in multiple sclerosis. The sequence was obtained from a female donor with multiple sclerosis, enrolled in a pregnancy study. This specimen consisted of CD4+ T cells from peripheral blood mononuclear cells, obtained before pregnancy.

The CDR3 DNA follows: TGTGCCAGCAGTCCGGGCAGGGGACCAAGTCAGCCCCAGCATTTT. Translation: CASSPGRGPSQPQHF. The genes are TRBV28 and TRBJ1-5; TRBD1 might be the D (6 bases). The CDR3 spans 15 residues. V lost 5 bases to trimming and J lost 6 bases, with 17 bases between them. CDR1 and CDR2 (germline): MDHEN, SYDVKM.